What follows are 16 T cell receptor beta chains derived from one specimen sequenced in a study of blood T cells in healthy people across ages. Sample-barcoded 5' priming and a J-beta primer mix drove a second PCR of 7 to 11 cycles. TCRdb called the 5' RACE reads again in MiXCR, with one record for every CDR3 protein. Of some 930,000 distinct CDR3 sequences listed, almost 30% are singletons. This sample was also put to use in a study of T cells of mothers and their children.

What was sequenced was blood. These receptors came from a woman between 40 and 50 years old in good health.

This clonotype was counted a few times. CDR3 sequence reads: CASSPDRVLPGQPQHF. CDR3 DNA: TGTGCCAGCAGCCCTGACAGGGTTCTCCCGGGTCAGCCCCAGCATTTT. The chain carries TRBV12-3 or TRBV12-4 and TRBJ1-5; the match to TRBD1 covers 7 bases. The CDR3 contains 16 residues. The trim removed 6 bases at V and 6 bases at J, leaving 14 bases unmatched.

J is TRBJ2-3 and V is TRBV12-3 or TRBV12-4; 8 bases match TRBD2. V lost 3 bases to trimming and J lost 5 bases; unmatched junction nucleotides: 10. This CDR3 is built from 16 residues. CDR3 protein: CASSFTSGIYKDTQYF. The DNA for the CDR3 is TGTGCCAGCAGTTTCACTAGCGGTATTTACAAAGATACGCAGTATTTT.

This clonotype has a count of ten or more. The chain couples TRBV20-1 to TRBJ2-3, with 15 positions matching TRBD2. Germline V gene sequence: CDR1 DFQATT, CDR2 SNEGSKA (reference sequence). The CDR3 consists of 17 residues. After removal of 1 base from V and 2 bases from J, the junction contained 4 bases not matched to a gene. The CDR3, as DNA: TGCAGTGCTAGAGTCGGGACTAGCGGGGGGTTCACAGATACGCAGTATTTT. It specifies CSARVGTSGGFTDTQYF.

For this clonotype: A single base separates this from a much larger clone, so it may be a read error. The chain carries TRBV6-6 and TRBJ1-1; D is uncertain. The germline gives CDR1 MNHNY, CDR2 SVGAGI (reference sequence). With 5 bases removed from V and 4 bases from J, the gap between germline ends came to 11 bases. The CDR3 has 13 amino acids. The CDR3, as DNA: TGTGCCAGCAGTAGAAGTTTGAGCACTGAAGCTTTCTTT. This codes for CASSRSLSTEAFF.

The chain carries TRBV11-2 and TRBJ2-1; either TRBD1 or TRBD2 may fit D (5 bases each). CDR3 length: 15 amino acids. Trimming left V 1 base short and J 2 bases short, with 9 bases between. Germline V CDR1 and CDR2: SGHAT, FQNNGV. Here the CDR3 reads CASSLVGDPYNEQFF. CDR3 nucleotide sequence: TGTGCCAGCAGCTTAGTCGGGGACCCCTACAATGAGCAGTTCTTC.

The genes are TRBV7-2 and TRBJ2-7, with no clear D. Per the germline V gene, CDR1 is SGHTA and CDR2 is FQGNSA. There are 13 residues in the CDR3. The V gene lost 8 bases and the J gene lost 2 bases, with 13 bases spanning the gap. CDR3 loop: CASGKTQPYEQYF. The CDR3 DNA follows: TGTGCCAGCGGCAAGACACAGCCCTACGAGCAGTACTTC.

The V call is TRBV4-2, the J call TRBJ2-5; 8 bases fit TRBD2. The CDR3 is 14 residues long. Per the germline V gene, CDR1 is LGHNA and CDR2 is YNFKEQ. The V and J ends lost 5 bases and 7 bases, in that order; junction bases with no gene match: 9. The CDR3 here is CASSTRGGRGTQYF. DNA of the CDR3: TGTGCCAGCAGCACCCGGGGGGGCCGGGGGACCCAGTACTTC.

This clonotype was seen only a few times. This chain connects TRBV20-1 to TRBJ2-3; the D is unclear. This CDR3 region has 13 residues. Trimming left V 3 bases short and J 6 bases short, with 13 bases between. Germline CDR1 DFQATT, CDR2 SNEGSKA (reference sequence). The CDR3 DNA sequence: TGCAGTGCTAGGCTTACCTCCGGGGATACGCAGTATTTT. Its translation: CSARLTSGDTQYF.

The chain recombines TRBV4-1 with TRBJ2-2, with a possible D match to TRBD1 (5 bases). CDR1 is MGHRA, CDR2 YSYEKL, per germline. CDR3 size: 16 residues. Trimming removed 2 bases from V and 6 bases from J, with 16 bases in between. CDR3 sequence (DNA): TGCGCCAGCAGCCAACAGGGTAGATCATCTGCCGGGGAGCTGTTTTTT. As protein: CASSQQGRSSAGELFF.

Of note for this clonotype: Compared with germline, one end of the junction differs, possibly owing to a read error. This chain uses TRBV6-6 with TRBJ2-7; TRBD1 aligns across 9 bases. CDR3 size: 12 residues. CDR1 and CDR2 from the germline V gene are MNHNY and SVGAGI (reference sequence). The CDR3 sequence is CAGSWTGDEQYF. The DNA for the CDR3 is TGTGCCGGCAGCTGGACAGGGGACGAGCAGTACTTC.

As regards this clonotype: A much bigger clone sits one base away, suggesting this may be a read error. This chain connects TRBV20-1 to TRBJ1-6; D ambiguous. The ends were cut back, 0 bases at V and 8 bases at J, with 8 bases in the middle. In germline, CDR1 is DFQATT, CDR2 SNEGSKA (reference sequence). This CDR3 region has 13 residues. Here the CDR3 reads CSARESPYSPLHF. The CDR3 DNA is TGCAGTGCTAGAGAATCACCATATTCACCCCTCCACTTT.

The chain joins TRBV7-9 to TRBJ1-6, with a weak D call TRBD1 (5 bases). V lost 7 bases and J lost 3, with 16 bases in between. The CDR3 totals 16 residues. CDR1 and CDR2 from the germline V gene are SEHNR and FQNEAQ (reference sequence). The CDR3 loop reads CASNLGAGIYNSPLHF. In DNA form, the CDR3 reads TGTGCCAGCAATCTCGGGGCCGGAATCTATAATTCACCCCTCCACTTT.

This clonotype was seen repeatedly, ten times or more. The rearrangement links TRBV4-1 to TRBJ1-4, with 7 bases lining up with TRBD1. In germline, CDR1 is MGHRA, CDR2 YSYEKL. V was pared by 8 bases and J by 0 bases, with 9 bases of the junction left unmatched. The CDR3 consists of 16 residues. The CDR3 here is CASRTGTASTNEKLFF. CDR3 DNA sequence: TGCGCCAGCCGGACCGGGACAGCCTCAACTAATGAAAAACTGTTTTTT.

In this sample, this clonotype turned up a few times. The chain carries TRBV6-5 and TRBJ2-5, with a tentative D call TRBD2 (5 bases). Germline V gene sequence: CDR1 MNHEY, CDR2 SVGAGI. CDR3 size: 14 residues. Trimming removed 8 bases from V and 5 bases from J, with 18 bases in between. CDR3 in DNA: TGTGCCAGCGCCGAGAGAGGAGGCCTGGAGACCCAGTACTTC. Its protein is CASAERGGLETQYF.

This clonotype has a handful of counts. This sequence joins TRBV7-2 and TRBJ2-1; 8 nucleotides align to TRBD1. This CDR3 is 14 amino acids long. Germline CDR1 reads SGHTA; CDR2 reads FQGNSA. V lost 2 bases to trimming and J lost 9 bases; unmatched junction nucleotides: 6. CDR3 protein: CASSLLDREGEQFF. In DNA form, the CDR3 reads TGTGCCAGCAGCTTATTGGACAGGGAAGGTGAGCAGTTCTTC.

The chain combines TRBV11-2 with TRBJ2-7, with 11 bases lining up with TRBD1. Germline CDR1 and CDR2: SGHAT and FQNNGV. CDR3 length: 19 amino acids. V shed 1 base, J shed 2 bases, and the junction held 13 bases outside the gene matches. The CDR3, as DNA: TGTGCCAGCAGCTTAGCTCCCTACGACCGGGGACAGGGGGCCTACGAGCAGTACTTC. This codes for CASSLAPYDRGQGAYEQYF.